The 29 T cell receptor beta chains in this list originate from one sample, sequenced in a study of blood T cell repertoires in COVID-19 (TCRdb year 2020). The receptor library was made with the immunoSEQ multiplex PCR assay. TCRdb holds this immuneACCESS table with in-frame rearrangements only. Some clones are missing; in checked studies, unresolved V genes explain under half, and the rest has no known cause. For this sample the table gives just under 90,000 clones, of which approximately 90% were detected only once. About 2.7% of the sample lies in the top ten. The material sequenced was peripheral blood. The receptor set was obtained from an elderly woman with acute or convalescent COVID-19.

The rearrangement uses TRBV6-5 and TRBJ1-3; perhaps TRBD1 as D (6 bases). CDR1 MNHEY and CDR2 SVGAGI come from the germline V gene. Trimming removed 0 bases from V and 4 bases from J, with 10 bases in between. The CDR3 length is 15 residues. This CDR3 is CASSYSNRVGNTIYF. The CDR3 DNA follows: TGTGCCAGCAGTTACTCTAACAGGGTCGGAAACACCATATATTTT.

The J gene is TRBJ2-4, the V gene TRBV4-3, with D possibly matching TRBD1 (6 bases). The CDR3 spans 14 residues. Germline assignment: CDR1 LGHNA and CDR2 YSLEER. The ends were cut back, 0 bases at V and 8 bases at J, with 11 bases in the middle. The CDR3 DNA reads as TGCGCCAGCAGCCAAGATGTAAGGACAGACATTCAGTACTTC. Translation gives CASSQDVRTDIQYF.

This clone has a handful of counts. The rearrangement uses TRBV6-5 and TRBJ1-1, with no clear D. This CDR3 is built from 13 residues. Germline CDR1 and CDR2: MNHEY and SVGAGI. The V end lost 5 bases, the J end lost 4 bases, and 11 bases lay between the germline ends. CDR3 sequence: CASSPLGGTEAFF. Here the CDR3 DNA reads TGTGCCAGCAGTCCTCTGGGAGGCACTGAAGCTTTCTTT.

CDR3 sequence (DNA): TGTGCCAGCAGCTTACTTCCAGCGGGAGTGGTGAGTTACACCGGGGAGCTGTTTTTT. This translates into CASSLLPAGVVSYTGELFF. V gene TRBV11-2 combines with J gene TRBJ2-2; 8 nucleotides line up with TRBD2. The CDR3 has 19 amino acids. Germline CDR1 and CDR2: SGHAT and FQNNGV. The junction had 14 bases not matched to a gene; V was cut back by 2 bases and J by 3 bases.

This clone appeared many times. The V call is TRBV2, the J call TRBJ2-7; 11 bases map to TRBD2. With V trimmed by 6 bases and J by 3 bases, 7 bases remained unmatched. Germline V gives CDR1 SNHLY, CDR2 FYNNEI. The CDR3 is 15 residues long. The CDR3 DNA follows: TGTGCCAGCAGCCAACTAGCGGGAGCTGTCTACGAGCAGTACTTC. It encodes CASSQLAGAVYEQYF. The variable domain in full, completed from reference TRBV2 and TRBJ2-7, reads EPEVTQTPSHQVTQMGQEVILRCVPISNHLYFYWYRQILGQKVEFLVSFYNNEISEKSEIFDDQFSVERPDGSNFTLKIRSTKLEDSAMYFCASSQLAGAVYEQYFGPGTRLTVT.

Details on this clone: The same CDR3 arises from other DNA sequences in this sample as well. The rearrangement uses TRBV6-2 or TRBV6-3 and TRBJ1-1, with D possibly being TRBD1 (5 bases). The V gene lost 2 bases and the J gene lost 1 base, with 5 bases spanning the gap. The CDR3 totals 13 residues. Germline CDR1 reads MNHEY; CDR2 reads SVGEGT. The CDR3 sequence is CASSYTGNTEAFF. In DNA, the CDR3 is TGTGCCAGCAGTTACACAGGGAACACTGAAGCTTTCTTT.

V and J are TRBV6-5 and TRBJ1-2; weak D call: TRBD1 (5 bases). Looked up from germline, CDR1 is MNHEY and CDR2 is SVGAGI. The V end lost 6 bases, the J end lost 2 bases, and 13 bases lay between the germline ends. The CDR3 covers 14 residues. The CDR3 nucleotides are TGTGCCAGCAGCTCCCCCGACAGAAACTATGGCTACACCTTC. This sequence encodes CASSSPDRNYGYTF.

This clone has just one count. The chain has TRBV4-2 and TRBJ2-1, with D hard to call. The CDR3 spans 14 residues. Germline V gene data show CDR1 as LGHNA and CDR2 as YNFKEQ. V dropped 4 bases and J dropped 5 bases, with 12 bases sitting between them. The CDR3 sequence: CASSRRSRNNEQFF. CDR3 DNA sequence: TGTGCCAGCAGCCGCCGGTCGCGTAACAATGAGCAGTTCTTC.

This rearrangement joins TRBV6-2 or TRBV6-3 to TRBJ1-1, with a weak D call TRBD1 (6 bases). This CDR3 comprises 12 residues. Germline CDR1 and CDR2: MNHEY and SVGEGT. V was trimmed by 2 bases and J by 8 bases, leaving 9 bases between them. CDR3 DNA sequence: TGTGCCAGCAGTTACGGAGACAGGGAAGCTTTCTTT. Translated: CASSYGDREAFF.

V gene TRBV4-3 combines with J gene TRBJ1-6, with no clear D. The CDR3 loop spans 13 amino acids. V lost 0 bases, J lost 10 bases, and 7 bases lay in between. Germline CDR1 and CDR2: LGHNA and YSLEER. DNA for the CDR3: TGCGCCAGCAGCCAAGATGGAGGGTCACCCCTCCACTTT. This translates into CASSQDGGSPLHF.

The chain uses TRBV3-1 (or the pseudogene TRBV3-2) and TRBJ2-2; 7 positions agree with TRBD1. CDR3 length: 15 amino acids. Germline CDR1 reads LGHDT; CDR2 reads YNNKEL (reference sequence). V lost 3 bases to trimming and J lost 2 bases; unmatched junction nucleotides: 3. In nucleotides, the CDR3 is TGTGCCAGCAGCCATGGGACAGTTAACACCGGGGAGCTGTTTTTT. Its translation: CASSHGTVNTGELFF.

This clone was seen once. The chain links TRBV10-3 to TRBJ2-1; a possible D gene is TRBD1 (6 bases). The germline V gene encodes CDR1 ENHRY and CDR2 SYGVKD. This CDR3 is built from 12 residues. Between the trimmed V and J ends, which lost 4 bases and 6 bases, there was a span of 7 bases. The CDR3 DNA is TGTGCCATCAGTGGGACAGTCAATGAGCAGTTCTTC. This translates into CAISGTVNEQFF.

This chain connects TRBV7-9 to TRBJ1-1; 8 bases align to TRBD1. CDR3 length equals 14 residues. J gave up 4 bases and V 6 bases, and 7 bases lay outside the gene matches. Germline V gives CDR1 SEHNR, CDR2 FQNEAQ (reference sequence). The CDR3 sequence is CASRGQGAITEAFF. CDR3 DNA sequence: TGTGCCAGCAGGGGGCAGGGGGCAATCACTGAAGCTTTCTTT.

The chain couples TRBV19 to TRBJ1-2; TRBD1 aligns across 9 bases. The J segment lost 1 base and the V segment lost 1 base, leaving 7 bases of the junction unmatched. The CDR3 is made up of 17 amino acids. Germline lookup yields CDR1 LNHDA and CDR2 SQIVND (reference sequence). The CDR3 coding sequence is TGTGCCAGTAGTATAGCCGCCGGGACAGGGAATAACTATGGCTACACCTTC. This translates into CASSIAAGTGNNYGYTF.

The rearrangement joins TRBV7-2 to TRBJ1-3, with D possibly TRBD1 on 5 matching bases. V lost 0 bases, J lost 4 bases, and 7 bases lay in between. The germline CDR1 and CDR2 sequences are SGHTA and FQGNSA. The CDR3 has 14 residues. Here the CDR3 DNA reads TGTGCCAGCAGCTTAGCAGGGGTGGGAAACACCATATATTTT. Translating gives CASSLAGVGNTIYF.

The chain combines TRBV11-2 with TRBJ2-1; the D gene is possibly TRBD1 (5 bases). This CDR3 has 13 residues. Trimming pared 5 bases from V and 10 bases from J, leaving 15 bases between. From germline, CDR1 is SGHAT and CDR2 FQNNGV. In nucleotides, the CDR3 is TGTGCCAGCAGCCTACTTCGTCAGGGCGAGCAGTTCTTC. Protein product: CASSLLRQGEQFF.

The chain combines TRBV29-1 with TRBJ2-2, with TRBD1 matching over 10 bases. The CDR3 is 13 amino acids. V shed 7 bases, J shed 5 bases, and the junction held 4 bases outside the gene matches. Germline-derived CDR1 and CDR2 are SQVTM and ANQGSEA. CDR3 residues: CSAGQGITGELFF. CDR3 bases: TGCAGCGCGGGACAGGGGATTACCGGGGAGCTGTTTTTT.

The V call is TRBV7-2, the J call TRBJ2-2, with D maybe TRBD2 (6 bases). There are 19 residues in the CDR3. Germline CDR1 SGHTA, CDR2 FQGNSA. V dropped 2 bases and J dropped 3 bases, with 22 bases sitting between them. The CDR3 sequence: CASSLTPKLLATYTGELFF. CDR3 sequence (DNA): TGTGCCAGCAGCTTAACGCCTAAACTACTAGCAACGTACACCGGGGAGCTGTTTTTT.

The J gene is TRBJ1-1, the V gene TRBV2; TRBD1 agrees at 10 bases. Per the germline V gene, CDR1 is SNHLY and CDR2 is FYNNEI. The junction had 7 bases not matched to a gene; V was cut back by 11 bases and J by 1 base. This CDR3 region has 14 residues. The CDR3, as DNA: TGTGCCGCAGAAGGGGACAGGGGGAACACTGAAGCTTTCTTT. Its translation: CAAEGDRGNTEAFF.

This clone showed up just a few times. The chain joins TRBV27 to TRBJ1-1; D possibly corresponds to TRBD1 (6 bases). CDR3 size: 13 residues. The germline V gene has CDR1 MNHEY and CDR2 SMNVEV (reference sequence). Trimming left V 6 bases short and J 0 bases short, with 8 bases between. The CDR3 loop reads CASRGQMNTEAFF. The CDR3 bases are TGTGCCAGCAGGGGACAAATGAACACTGAAGCTTTCTTT.

The CDR3 protein is CASSLGEGETQYF. DNA for the CDR3: TGTGCCAGCAGCTTAGGGGAGGGAGAGACCCAGTACTTC. The rearrangement links TRBV11-3 to TRBJ2-5; 7 bases are a match to TRBD2. The V segment lost 1 base and the J segment 4 bases; nucleotides outside the gene matches: 0. Germline loops: CDR1 SGHNT, CDR2 YENEEA. This CDR3 is 13 amino acids long.

The chain uses TRBV9 and TRBJ1-3; the D gene is possibly TRBD1 (5 bases). This CDR3 has 18 residues. V was pared by 0 bases and J by 1 base, with 17 bases between. Germline V gene lookup returns CDR1 SGDLS and CDR2 YYNGEE. The CDR3 bases are TGTGCCAGCAGCGTAGATGGGGCTGGTATGTTATCTGGAAACACCATATATTTT. It specifies CASSVDGAGMLSGNTIYF. Together with reference TRBV9 and TRBJ1-3, the CDR3 gives the full variable domain: DSGVTQTPKHLITATGQRVTLRCSPRSGDLSVYWYQQSLDQGLQFLIQYYNGEERAKGNILERFSAQQFPDLHSELNLSSLELGDSALYFCASSVDGAGMLSGNTIYFGEGSWLTVV.

The chain uses TRBV7-2 and TRBJ1-4; 7 bases map to TRBD1. Germline-derived CDR1 and CDR2 are SGHTA and FQGNSA. The junction had 10 bases not matched to a gene; V was cut back by 5 bases and J by 7 bases. The CDR3 length is 15 residues. The CDR3 region has the DNA TGTGCCAGCAGCCCCGGGACAGTGATACGTGAAAAACTGTTTTTT. It encodes CASSPGTVIREKLFF.

J is TRBJ2-2 and V is TRBV5-4, with D perhaps TRBD2 (6 bases). The CDR3 is made up of 14 amino acids. Germline CDR1 and CDR2: SGHNT and YYREEE (reference sequence). Trimming removed 3 bases at V and 4 bases at J, with 10 bases between. CDR3 loop: CASSSHGSTGELFF. For the CDR3, the DNA is TGTGCCAGCAGCTCCCACGGGAGCACCGGGGAGCTGTTTTTT.

The rearrangement uses TRBV9 and TRBJ2-3; 9 nucleotides line up with TRBD2. CDR1 SGDLS and CDR2 YYNGEE come from the germline V gene. CDR3 size: 16 residues. The junction had 3 bases not matched to a gene; V was cut back by 1 base and J by 0 bases. The CDR3: CASSVLAGQSTDTQYF. Here the CDR3 DNA reads TGTGCCAGCAGCGTACTAGCGGGGCAAAGCACAGATACGCAGTATTTT.

The gene calls are TRBV6-5 and TRBJ1-5; D is possibly TRBD1 (6 bases). The CDR3 is 15 amino acids. In germline, CDR1 is MNHEY, CDR2 SVGAGI. V dropped 2 bases and J dropped 3 bases, with 11 bases sitting between them. The CDR3 region is CASSYEQGPNQPQHF. For the CDR3, the DNA is TGTGCCAGCAGTTACGAACAGGGCCCCAATCAGCCCCAGCATTTT.

The J gene is TRBJ2-3, the V gene TRBV18, with TRBD1 as a possible D gene (5 bases). This CDR3 has 16 amino acids. V was pared by 4 bases and J by 0 bases, with 14 bases between. Germline V gives CDR1 KGHSH, CDR2 LQKENI. CDR3 nucleotide sequence: TGTGCCAGCTCACTTAAGACAGTAGCTAGCACAGATACGCAGTATTTT. It codes for CASSLKTVASTDTQYF.

The chain joins TRBV11-2 to TRBJ2-1; 7 nucleotides line up with TRBD2. The CDR3 runs 17 residues. Germline CDR1 is SGHAT and CDR2 is FQNNGV. The trim removed 5 bases at V and 10 bases at J, leaving 20 bases unmatched. The CDR3: CASSPVQASGVPREQFF. As DNA, the CDR3 is TGTGCCAGCAGCCCAGTCCAGGCGAGCGGGGTCCCTAGGGAGCAGTTCTTC.

The chain employs TRBV2 and TRBJ1-5; 8 bases are shared with TRBD1. CDR1 is SNHLY, CDR2 FYNNEI, per germline. V shed 2 bases and J 6 bases; nucleotides not matched to a gene: 3. The CDR3 runs 14 residues. The CDR3 DNA reads as TGTGCCAGCAGTGAACAGGGGGCTTTTCAGCCCCAGCATTTT. Its protein product is CASSEQGAFQPQHF.